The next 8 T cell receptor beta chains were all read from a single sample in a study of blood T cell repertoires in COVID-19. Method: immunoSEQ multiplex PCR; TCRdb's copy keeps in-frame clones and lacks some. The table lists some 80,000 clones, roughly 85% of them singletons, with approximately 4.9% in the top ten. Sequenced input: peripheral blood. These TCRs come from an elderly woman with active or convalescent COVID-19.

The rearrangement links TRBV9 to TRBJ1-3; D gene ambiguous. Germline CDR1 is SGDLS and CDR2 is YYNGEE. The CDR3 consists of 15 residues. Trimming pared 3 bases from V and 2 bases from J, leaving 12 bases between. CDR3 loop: CASSARPGTGNTIYF. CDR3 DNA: TGTGCCAGCAGCGCTCGACCAGGAACTGGAAACACCATATATTTT. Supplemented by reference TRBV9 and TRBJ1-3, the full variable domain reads DSGVTQTPKHLITATGQRVTLRCSPRSGDLSVYWYQQSLDQGLQFLIQYYNGEERAKGNILERFSAQQFPDLHSELNLSSLELGDSALYFCASSARPGTGNTIYFGEGSWLTVV.

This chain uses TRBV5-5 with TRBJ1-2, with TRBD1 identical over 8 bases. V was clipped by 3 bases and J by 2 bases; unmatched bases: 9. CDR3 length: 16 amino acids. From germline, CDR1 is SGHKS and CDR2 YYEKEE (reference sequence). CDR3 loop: CASSSGFDRGNYGYTF. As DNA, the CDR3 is TGTGCCAGCAGCTCAGGCTTTGACAGGGGAAACTATGGCTACACCTTC.

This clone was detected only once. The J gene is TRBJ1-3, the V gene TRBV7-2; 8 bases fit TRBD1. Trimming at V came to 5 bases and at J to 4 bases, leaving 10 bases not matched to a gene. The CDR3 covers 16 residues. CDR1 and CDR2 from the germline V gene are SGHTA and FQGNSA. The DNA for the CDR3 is TGTGCCAGCAGCGAGTCCCAGGGGGCTTCGGGAAACACCATATATTTT. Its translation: CASSESQGASGNTIYF.

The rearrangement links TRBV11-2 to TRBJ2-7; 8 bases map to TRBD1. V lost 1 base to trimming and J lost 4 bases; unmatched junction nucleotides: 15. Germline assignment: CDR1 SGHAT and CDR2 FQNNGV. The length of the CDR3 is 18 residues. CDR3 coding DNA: TGTGCCAGCAGCTTAGTATCATTTAAGAGGCAGGGGGCATACGAGCAGTACTTC. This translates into CASSLVSFKRQGAYEQYF.

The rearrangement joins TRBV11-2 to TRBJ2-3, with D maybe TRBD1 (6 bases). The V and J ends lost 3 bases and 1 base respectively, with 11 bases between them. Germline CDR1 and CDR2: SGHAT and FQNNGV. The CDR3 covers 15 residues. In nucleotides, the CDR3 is TGTGCCAGCAGCTTCTCAGGGGACCGCACAGATACGCAGTATTTT. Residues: CASSFSGDRTDTQYF.

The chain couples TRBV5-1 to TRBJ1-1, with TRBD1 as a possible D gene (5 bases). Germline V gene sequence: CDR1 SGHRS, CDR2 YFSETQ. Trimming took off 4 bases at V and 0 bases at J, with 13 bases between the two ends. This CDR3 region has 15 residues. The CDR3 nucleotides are TGCGCCAGCAGCCCGTCCGGGGGTCTGAACACTGAAGCTTTCTTT. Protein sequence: CASSPSGGLNTEAFF. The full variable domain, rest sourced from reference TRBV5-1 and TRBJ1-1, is KAGVTQTPRYLIKTRGQQVTLSCSPISGHRSVSWYQQTPGQGLQFLFEYFSETQRNKGNFPGRFSGRQFSNSRSEMNVSTLELGDSALYLCASSPSGGLNTEAFFGQGTRLTVV.

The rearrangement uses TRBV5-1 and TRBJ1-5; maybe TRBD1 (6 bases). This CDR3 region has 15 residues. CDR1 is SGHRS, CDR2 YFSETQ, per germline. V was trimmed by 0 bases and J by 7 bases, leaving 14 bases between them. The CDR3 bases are TGCGCCAGCAGCTTGGGGGTAAATACAGGGCAGCCCCAGCATTTT. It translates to CASSLGVNTGQPQHF.

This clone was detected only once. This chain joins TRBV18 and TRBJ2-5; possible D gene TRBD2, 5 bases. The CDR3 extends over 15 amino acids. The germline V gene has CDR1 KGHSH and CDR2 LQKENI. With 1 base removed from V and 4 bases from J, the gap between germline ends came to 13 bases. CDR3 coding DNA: TGTGCCAGCTCACCACAGGAGGTTGCAGCAGAGACCCAGTACTTC. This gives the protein CASSPQEVAAETQYF.